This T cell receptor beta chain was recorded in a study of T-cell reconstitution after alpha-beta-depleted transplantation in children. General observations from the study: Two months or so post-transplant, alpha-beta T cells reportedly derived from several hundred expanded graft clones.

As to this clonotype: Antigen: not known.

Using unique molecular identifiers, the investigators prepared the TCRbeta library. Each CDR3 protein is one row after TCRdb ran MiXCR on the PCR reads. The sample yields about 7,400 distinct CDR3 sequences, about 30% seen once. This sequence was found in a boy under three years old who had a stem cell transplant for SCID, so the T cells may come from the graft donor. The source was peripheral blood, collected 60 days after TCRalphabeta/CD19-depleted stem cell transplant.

The CDR3 protein is CASSLTVHGTEAFF. In nucleotides, the CDR3 is TGTGCCAGCAGCTTAACAGTTCATGGGACTGAAGCTTTCTTT. This chain links TRBV7-2 with TRBJ1-1; D is ambiguous. The CDR3 has 14 residues. V lost 2 bases and J lost 5, with 12 bases in between. CDR1 is SGHTA and CDR2 is FQGNSA in the germline V gene.